The 19 T cell receptor beta chains presented below share a single source sample, sequenced in a study of T cells in Graves' hyperthyroidism and ophthalmopathy. Amplified regions were TCR beta CDR3 sequences from RNA transcripts. RT-PCR in the first round (using the HTBI primer set) targeted the TCR CDR3. Each CDR3 protein gets one entry after TCRdb re-called the multiplex PCR reads with MiXCR. The data hold under 400,000 distinct CDR3 sequences, with around a sixth observed a single time. The sample comprised blood. Receptors originate from a woman aged 50 to 60 with Graves' hyperthyroidism.

V is TRBV6-1 and J is TRBJ1-4; unclear D gene. This CDR3 comprises 13 residues. Per the germline V gene, CDR1 is MNHNS and CDR2 is SASEGT. V was pared by 2 bases and J by 8 bases, with 9 bases between. For the CDR3, the DNA is TGTGCCAGCAGTGAACTCCCAGGAGAAAAACTGTTTTTT. Encoded protein: CASSELPGEKLFF.

This clonotype occurred a few times. The V and J genes are TRBV7-9 and TRBJ2-7; D is unclear. This CDR3 spans 15 amino acids. Trimming pared 3 bases from V and 7 bases from J, leaving 19 bases between. The V gene's germline CDR1 is SEHNR and CDR2 FQNEAQ (reference sequence). The CDR3 sequence is CASSFSAIRSWEQYF. CDR3 bases: TGTGCCAGCAGCTTTTCAGCCATCAGGAGCTGGGAGCAGTACTTC.

Only a few counts were recorded for this clonotype. This chain connects TRBV5-4 to TRBJ2-2, with TRBD1 as a possible D gene (5 bases). The CDR3 extends over 15 amino acids. V was shortened by 7 bases and J by 3 bases, with 16 bases between the two germline ends. Germline assignment: CDR1 SGHNT and CDR2 YYREEE (reference sequence). The chain's CDR3 is CASHSGGADTGELFF. The CDR3 DNA is TGTGCCAGCCACTCCGGTGGGGCGGACACCGGGGAGCTGTTTTTT.

This clonotype was detected only a few times. The chain is built from TRBV6-1 and TRBJ2-1; D gene ambiguous. Germline V lookup: CDR1 MNHNS, CDR2 SASEGT. This CDR3 has 12 amino acids. Deletions cut 0 bases from V and 5 bases from J, with 2 bases between. This CDR3 reads CASSEAHNEQFF. The CDR3 DNA follows: TGTGCCAGCAGTGAAGCGCACAATGAGCAGTTCTTC.

There are many counts of this clonotype. The V and J genes are TRBV3-1 and TRBJ2-3; no firm D call. Germline-derived CDR1 and CDR2 are LGHDT and YNNKEL (reference sequence). V was trimmed by 1 base and J by 2 bases, leaving 7 bases between them. This CDR3 has 14 amino acids. CDR3 sequence reads: CASSQGFATDTQYF. The DNA for the CDR3 is TGTGCCAGCAGCCAAGGGTTTGCCACAGATACGCAGTATTTT.

This clonotype was seen only a few times. The chain links TRBV25-1 to TRBJ1-2; D gene ambiguous. Germline CDR1 reads MGHDK; CDR2 reads SYGVNS. CDR3 length equals 14 residues. The germline V and J ends were trimmed by 2 bases and 8 bases, with 15 bases remaining between them. CDR3 sequence reads: CASSESVKGYGYTF. The CDR3 region has the DNA TGTGCCAGCAGTGAAAGTGTCAAAGGGTACGGCTACACCTTC.

This clonotype was detected a few times. This rearrangement joins TRBV27 to TRBJ2-7, with D perhaps matching TRBD1 (6 bases). This CDR3 has 15 residues. The germline CDR1 and CDR2 sequences are MNHEY and SMNVEV (reference sequence). Trimming took 0 bases from V and 2 from J, leaving 11 bases between them. DNA of the CDR3: TGTGCCAGCAGTTTATCCAGGGGCGATACCTACGAGCAGTACTTC. It specifies CASSLSRGDTYEQYF.

Many counts were recorded for this clonotype. This chain uses TRBV11-2 with TRBJ1-2; D may be TRBD1 (5 bases). Germline V gene lookup returns CDR1 SGHAT and CDR2 FQNNGV. The CDR3 contains 14 residues. The V and J ends lost 0 bases and 8 bases respectively, with 13 bases between them. CDR3 bases: TGTGCCAGCAGCTTAGATCTTAATGGGGACGGCTACACCTTC. Its protein product is CASSLDLNGDGYTF.

This clonotype was counted only a few times. The chain carries TRBV18 and TRBJ2-7; D perhaps matches TRBD2 (7 bases). The CDR3 has 14 amino acids. The V end was cut by 6 bases, the J end by 6 bases, with 18 bases between. From germline, CDR1 is KGHSH and CDR2 LQKENI. Here the CDR3 DNA reads TGTGCCAGCTCTCGGGGGGCGCGTGATTCCGAGCAGTACTTC. Its protein product is CASSRGARDSEQYF.

Only a few counts were recorded for this clonotype. J is TRBJ2-3 and V is TRBV24-1; TRBD2 might be the D (5 bases). Germline assignment: CDR1 KGHDR and CDR2 SFDVKD. The CDR3 totals 13 residues. With 4 bases removed from V and 4 bases from J, the gap between germline ends came to 8 bases. DNA for the CDR3: TGTGCCACCAGTGAAGCGGAGGCAGATACGCAGTATTTT. Protein: CATSEAEADTQYF.

This clonotype has at least ten counts. The chain carries TRBV5-1 and TRBJ2-1; D is perhaps TRBD1 (6 bases). Germline CDR1 reads SGHRS; CDR2 reads YFSETQ. V lost 5 bases and J lost 2, with 20 bases in between. This CDR3 comprises 17 residues. The CDR3 protein is CASRVTGTSKAYNEQFF. CDR3 DNA: TGCGCCAGCAGAGTCACCGGGACAAGTAAAGCCTACAATGAGCAGTTCTTC.

This clonotype was seen many times. V usage is TRBV7-9 and J usage is TRBJ1-1; D remains unclear. V lost 3 bases and J 3 bases, leaving 2 bases between the germline ends. CDR3 size: 11 residues. From germline, CDR1 is SEHNR and CDR2 FQNEAQ (reference sequence). CDR3 loop: CASSLDTEAFF. Written as DNA, the CDR3 is TGTGCCAGCAGCTTGGACACTGAAGCTTTCTTT.

This clonotype was found many times. The gene calls are TRBV7-6 and TRBJ2-5; 9 bases agree with TRBD2. J lost 2 bases, V lost 5 bases, and 6 bases had no gene match. The CDR3 consists of 15 residues. Germline V gives CDR1 SGHVS, CDR2 FNYEAQ. The chain's CDR3 is CASSALTSGQETQYF. As DNA, the CDR3 is TGTGCCAGCAGCGCCTTGACTAGCGGACAAGAGACCCAGTACTTC.

Only a few counts were recorded for this clonotype. This chain connects TRBV9 to TRBJ1-2; D possibly corresponds to TRBD1 (5 bases). From germline, CDR1 is SGDLS and CDR2 YYNGEE. Trimming cost V 4 bases and J 0 bases, with 16 bases left between them. The CDR3 runs 16 residues. The CDR3 DNA is TGTGCCAGCAGCCCCTCACCGGGACGGTCTAACTATGGCTACACCTTC. It is translated as CASSPSPGRSNYGYTF.

This clonotype turned up a few times. J is TRBJ2-7 and V is TRBV9; 7 bases are a match to TRBD2. V was pared by 3 bases and J by 5 bases, with 11 bases of the junction left unmatched. The CDR3 consists of 15 residues. Germline CDR1 and CDR2: SGDLS and YYNGEE. The DNA for the CDR3 is TGTGCCAGCAGCGCCGAGTGGGGGGAGGGGCACGAGCAGTACTTC. This sequence encodes CASSAEWGEGHEQYF.

This clonotype was counted many times. This chain uses TRBV28 with TRBJ2-3; D remains ambiguous. The CDR3 loop spans 15 amino acids. Between the trimmed V and J ends, which lost 5 bases and 2 bases, there was a span of 14 bases. CDR1 is MDHEN and CDR2 is SYDVKM in the germline V gene. CDR3 amino acids: CASSPLPAFTDTQYF. Written as DNA, the CDR3 is TGTGCCAGCAGTCCCCTCCCAGCCTTCACAGATACGCAGTATTTT.

The table lists this clonotype with a few counts. The missing conserved phenylalanine or tryptophan at the end of this CDR3 makes a read error likely. The V call is TRBV18, the J call TRBJ1-1; TRBD1 aligns across 8 bases. The ends lost 4 bases at V and 4 bases at J; junction bases unmatched: 8. CDR1 and CDR2 from the germline V gene are KGHSH and LQKENI. The CDR3 sequence is 15 residues long. CDR3 DNA sequence: TGTGCCAGCTCACGGATGGACAGGGCGGCCACTGAAGCTTTCCTT. This sequence encodes CASSRMDRAATEAFL.

The CDR3 here is CASSYTGLQGEETQYF. The CDR3 DNA reads TGTGCCAGCAGTTATACCGGTTTACAGGGTGAGGAGACCCAGTACTTC. The genes are TRBV6-1 and TRBJ2-5; a weak D match, TRBD1 (6 bases). Trimming left V 5 bases short and J 5 bases short, with 21 bases between. The CDR3 is 16 residues long. From germline, CDR1 is MNHNS and CDR2 SASEGT.

This clonotype was recorded many times. The chain combines TRBV4-1 with TRBJ2-1; 7 nucleotides match TRBD1. Germline V gene data show CDR1 as MGHRA and CDR2 as YSYEKL. The CDR3 spans 14 residues. Trimming took 5 bases from V and 6 from J; bases not matched to a gene: 7. The CDR3 here is CASSIPGTANEQFF. The DNA for the CDR3 is TGCGCCAGCAGCATTCCCGGGACAGCCAATGAGCAGTTCTTC.